One sample yielded the 25 T cell receptor beta chains listed below, sequenced in a study of T cell responses to AZD1222 COVID-19 vaccine. Sequencing was performed with immunoSEQ multiplex PCR; in TCRdb, only in-frame clones are kept and a portion is missing. The data hold some 150,000 clones, with approximately 90% observed a single time. The starting material was peripheral blood, obtained on day 0 of AZD1222 vaccination. These receptors were collected from an adult in good health.

The rearrangement joins TRBV6-5 to TRBJ2-3; possibly TRBD1 or TRBD2 for D (6 bases each). Trimming left V 6 bases short and J 3 bases short, with 13 bases between. The CDR3 spans 14 residues. Per the germline V gene, CDR1 is MNHEY and CDR2 is SVGAGI. For the CDR3, the DNA is TGTGCCAGCAGGATTGAAGGGGGGACAGATACGCAGTATTTT. This translates into CASRIEGGTDTQYF.

This CDR3 reads CASRPSGAHEQFF. The CDR3 DNA sequence: TGTGCCAGCAGACCTAGCGGGGCCCATGAGCAGTTCTTC. The gene calls are TRBV9 and TRBJ2-1; TRBD2 matches 9 bases. Per the germline V gene, CDR1 is SGDLS and CDR2 is YYNGEE. The CDR3 is 13 residues long. Germline trimming cut 5 bases from V and 8 bases from J; bases unmatched to any gene: 5.

This sequence joins TRBV14 and TRBJ2-7; D is perhaps TRBD2 (7 bases). Germline-derived CDR1 and CDR2 are SGHDN and FVKESK. Trimming took off 4 bases at V and 7 bases at J, with 20 bases between the two ends. This CDR3 is 15 amino acids long. DNA of the CDR3: TGTGCCAGCAGCCTGGTGGCTGGGGGGGCGAGGGAGCAGTACTTC. Protein sequence: CASSLVAGGAREQYF.

The chain carries TRBV7-9 and TRBJ2-2; no reliable D call. The CDR3 spans 14 residues. Germline V gene data show CDR1 as SEHNR and CDR2 as FQNEAQ (reference sequence). V lost 2 bases and J 4 bases, leaving 8 bases between the germline ends. The DNA for the CDR3 is TGTGCCAGCAGCTTATATATAGTCACCGGGGAGCTGTTTTTT. Translation: CASSLYIVTGELFF.

This clone is a singleton in its sample. The rearrangement links TRBV5-4 to TRBJ2-7; unclear D gene. Germline CDR1 is SGHNT and CDR2 is YYREEE (reference sequence). V was shortened by 1 base and J by 3 bases, with 8 bases between the two germline ends. The CDR3 contains 13 residues. The CDR3 loop is CASSLNQLYEQYF. In DNA form, the CDR3 reads TGTGCCAGCAGCTTGAACCAACTCTACGAGCAGTACTTC.

The V and J genes are TRBV11-3 and TRBJ2-2; a weak D match, TRBD1 (6 bases). This CDR3 contains 14 residues. CDR1 and CDR2 (germline): SGHNT, YENEEA. V lost 3 bases and J 4 bases, leaving 9 bases between the germline ends. The CDR3 spells CASSLTGFTGELFF. The CDR3 DNA reads as TGTGCCAGCAGCTTGACAGGTTTCACCGGGGAGCTGTTTTTT.

J is TRBJ2-7 and V is TRBV30; 7 bases map to TRBD2. V lost 2 bases, J lost 4 bases, and 5 bases stayed unmatched. The CDR3 loop spans 13 amino acids. CDR1 and CDR2 from the germline V gene are GTSNPN and SVGIG (reference sequence). CDR3 nucleotide sequence: TGTGCCTGGAGTACGGGACTAAAATACGAGCAGTACTTC. Translation: CAWSTGLKYEQYF.

The chain uses TRBV6-5 and TRBJ2-7; TRBD1 matches 9 bases. V lost 1 base, J lost 2 bases, and 3 bases stayed unmatched. The germline V gene has CDR1 MNHEY and CDR2 SVGAGI. There are 15 residues in the CDR3. CDR3 amino acids: CASSYLWDRAYEQYF. CDR3 sequence (DNA): TGTGCCAGCAGTTACTTATGGGACAGGGCCTACGAGCAGTACTTC.

The chain employs TRBV2 and TRBJ2-5; TRBD1 aligns across 7 bases. V shed 10 bases, J shed 1 base, and the junction held 6 bases outside the gene matches. CDR3 length: 13 amino acids. CDR1 is SNHLY, CDR2 FYNNEI, per germline. CDR3 sequence: CAIRTGPQETQYF. The DNA for the CDR3 is TGTGCCATCCGGACAGGCCCCCAAGAGACCCAGTACTTC.

The V and J genes are TRBV6-6 and TRBJ1-2; the D is unclear. V was trimmed by 5 bases and J by 1 base, leaving 8 bases between them. This CDR3 comprises 13 residues. Germline V gives CDR1 MNHNY, CDR2 SVGAGI (reference sequence). The CDR3 nucleotides are TGTGCCAGCAGTGCACAGAGTAACTATGGCTACACCTTC. This gives the protein CASSAQSNYGYTF.

The chain is built from TRBV2 and TRBJ1-3; no definite D call. This CDR3 region has 14 residues. The V end lost 6 bases, the J end lost 0 bases, and 9 bases lay between the germline ends. CDR1 SNHLY and CDR2 FYNNEI come from the germline V gene. The CDR3 loop reads CASSRLDSGNTIYF. The CDR3 nucleotides are TGTGCCAGCAGCCGACTTGACTCTGGAAACACCATATATTTT.

This chain links TRBV3-1 (or the pseudogene TRBV3-2) with TRBJ2-1, with no clear D. Trimming stripped 4 bases from V and 7 bases from J, with 5 bases between. The germline V gene encodes CDR1 LGHDT and CDR2 YNNKEL (reference sequence). This CDR3 is built from 11 residues. The CDR3 bases are TGTGCCAGCAGCCTGATAAATGAGCAGTTCTTC. Amino acid sequence: CASSLINEQFF.

The V gene is TRBV5-1, the J gene TRBJ1-6; 8 positions agree with TRBD1. V shed 0 bases and J 6 bases; nucleotides not matched to a gene: 8. Germline CDR1 reads SGHRS; CDR2 reads YFSETQ. The CDR3 extends over 17 amino acids. The CDR3 region is CASSLGTRDRSNSPLHF. CDR3 coding DNA: TGCGCCAGCAGCTTGGGTACCCGGGACAGGTCTAATTCACCCCTCCACTTT.

V and J are TRBV5-1 and TRBJ2-7, with 7 positions matching TRBD2. With 4 bases clipped from V and 6 bases from J, the junction kept 10 bases outside the gene matches. Germline V lookup: CDR1 SGHRS, CDR2 YFSETQ. CDR3 length: 14 amino acids. The CDR3 DNA reads TGCGCCAGCAGCGCTAGCGGCTCGCTCGGCGAGCAGTACTTC. It yields the protein CASSASGSLGEQYF.

The CDR3 reads CAWSVRGPNTGELFF. The DNA for the CDR3 is TGTGCCTGGAGTGTGAGGGGGCCGAACACCGGGGAGCTGTTTTTT. This chain joins TRBV30 and TRBJ2-2; 7 nucleotides line up with TRBD1. The germline V gene has CDR1 GTSNPN and CDR2 SVGIG (reference sequence). The V and J ends lost 0 bases and 0 bases, in that order; junction bases with no gene match: 1. The CDR3 has 15 amino acids.

The chain carries TRBV9 and TRBJ2-3; D not resolved. Trimming shortened V by 4 bases and J by 6 bases, and 15 bases separated the two germline ends. This CDR3 is built from 14 residues. Germline CDR1 reads SGDLS; CDR2 reads YYNGEE. DNA for the CDR3: TGTGCCAGCAGCCCCCGCCCAGCATCGGATACGCAGTATTTT. Its translation: CASSPRPASDTQYF.

This chain links TRBV19 with TRBJ1-2; D is uncertain. The CDR3 covers 17 residues. The V gene's germline CDR1 is LNHDA and CDR2 SQIVND (reference sequence). Trimming took off 11 bases at V and 6 bases at J, with 31 bases between the two ends. The chain's CDR3 is CARIICPHTGSFDGYTF. The CDR3 DNA sequence: TGTGCCCGAATAATATGCCCACACACGGGATCCTTCGATGGCTACACCTTC.

Here the CDR3 DNA reads TGTGCCAGCAGCTTCGGCGGCAACTATGGCTACACCTTC. As protein: CASSFGGNYGYTF. V usage is TRBV7-9 and J usage is TRBJ1-2; D remains ambiguous. The germline V and J ends were trimmed by 3 bases and 2 bases, with 7 bases remaining between them. Germline CDR1 is SEHNR and CDR2 is FQNEAQ (reference sequence). CDR3 length equals 13 residues.

This chain connects TRBV11-2 to TRBJ1-1; TRBD1 matches 7 bases. The CDR3 is 16 residues long. With V trimmed by 6 bases and J by 6 bases, 16 bases remained unmatched. The germline V gene encodes CDR1 SGHAT and CDR2 FQNNGV. This chain's CDR3 is CASRQTGRGGRPEAFF. CDR3 DNA sequence: TGTGCCAGCAGACAGACAGGGAGGGGGGGAAGACCTGAAGCTTTCTTT. The full variable domain, completed using reference TRBV11-2 and TRBJ1-1, is EAGVAQSPRYKIIEKRQSVAFWCNPISGHATLYWYQQILGQGPKLLIQFQNNGVVDDSQLPKDRFSAERLKGVDSTLKIQPAKLEDSAVYLCASRQTGRGGRPEAFFGQGTRLTVV.

The chain carries TRBV9 and TRBJ1-5; 8 nucleotides agree with TRBD1. Germline V lookup: CDR1 SGDLS, CDR2 YYNGEE. The trim removed 2 bases at V and 0 bases at J, leaving 10 bases unmatched. CDR3 size: 18 residues. This CDR3 is CASSVTDRVGDSNQPQHF. The CDR3 region has the DNA TGTGCCAGCAGCGTGACGGACAGGGTAGGAGATAGCAATCAGCCCCAGCATTTT. The full variable domain, with the rest looked up from reference TRBV9 and TRBJ1-5, is DSGVTQTPKHLITATGQRVTLRCSPRSGDLSVYWYQQSLDQGLQFLIQYYNGEERAKGNILERFSAQQFPDLHSELNLSSLELGDSALYFCASSVTDRVGDSNQPQHFGDGTRLSIL.

The genes are TRBV28 and TRBJ1-5; D is ambiguous. Trimming removed 6 bases at V and 0 bases at J, with 3 bases between. Germline V CDR1 and CDR2: MDHEN, SYDVKM. CDR3 length: 12 residues. The CDR3 protein is CASRDSNQPQHF. In nucleotides, the CDR3 is TGTGCCAGCAGGGATAGCAATCAGCCCCAGCATTTT.

This clone was recorded once. This chain uses TRBV24-1 with TRBJ1-2; 8 nucleotides line up with TRBD1. Germline trimming cut 1 base from V and 6 bases from J; bases unmatched to any gene: 9. The CDR3 loop spans 16 amino acids. CDR1 is KGHDR, CDR2 SFDVKD, per germline. DNA of the CDR3: TGTGCCACCAGTGATTTTACCGGGACAGGCATCCATGGCTACACCTTC. Translating gives CATSDFTGTGIHGYTF.

The chain carries TRBV4-3 and TRBJ2-1; the match to TRBD1 covers 11 bases. Germline CDR1 and CDR2: LGHNA and YSLEER. J gave up 15 bases and V 5 bases, and 12 bases lay outside the gene matches. The CDR3 is made up of 14 amino acids. DNA for the CDR3: TGCGCCAGCAGCAGGGGGACAGGGGGTACCACCCCGTTCTTC. Translation: CASSRGTGGTTPFF.

J is TRBJ2-3 and V is TRBV6-5; D unclear. The CDR3 loop spans 14 amino acids. The germline V gene encodes CDR1 MNHEY and CDR2 SVGAGI. V lost 0 bases to trimming and J lost 0 bases, with 4 bases between them. The CDR3 reads CASSYSVSTDTQYF. The CDR3 DNA is TGTGCCAGCAGTTACTCAGTTAGCACAGATACGCAGTATTTT.

The chain is built from TRBV7-3 and TRBJ2-1, with D possibly being TRBD2 (5 bases). CDR3 length: 15 residues. The germline gives CDR1 SGHTA, CDR2 FQGTGA. V was clipped by 1 base and J by 5 bases, with 12 bases between them. CDR3 nucleotides: TGTGCCAGCAGCTTAATTCTAGCTGCGGACAATGAGCAGTTCTTC. This translates into CASSLILAADNEQFF.